The clone carrying this TCR beta chain turned up a few times. What it binds is unknown. This entry comes from a study of OX40 agonist ivuxolimab in advanced cancers. Study in general: Patients were around 83% male with ages about 23 to 79, mean about 65. Study-wide points: The CD4+ and CD8+ T cells in the blood had expanded clonally by week 6 at 0.1 to 3.0 mg/kg. In CD8+ T cells, expanded clones were on average more numerous than in CD4+.

Generated by immunoSEQ multiplex PCR, the TCRdb table keeps only in-frame clones and is missing some. The table lists some 64,000 clones, roughly 84% of them singletons, with around 0.47% in the top ten. V was clipped by 0 bases and J by 8 bases, with 22 bases between them. The CDR3 spans 17 residues. Germline-derived CDR1 and CDR2 are LNHDA and SQIVND (reference sequence). The chain combines TRBV19 with TRBJ1-2; perhaps TRBD1 as D (6 bases). The source is an adult with an advanced solid tumor such as melanoma, head and neck, liver or kidney cancer. The material sequenced was CD4+ or CD8+ T cells sorted from blood, taken in a trial of the OX40 agonist ivuxolimab. The CDR3 region has the DNA TGTGCCAGTAGTATAGATTTTCGGGACACCCTTTCGAGAGGCTACACCTTC. It codes for CASSIDFRDTLSRGYTF.